This T cell receptor beta chain comes out of a study of STAT5B mutations in CD4+ large granular lymphocyte leukemia. The CDR3 runs to 14 residues. Germline V gives CDR1 SGHRS, CDR2 YFSETQ. Between the trimmed V and J ends, which lost 5 bases and 3 bases, there was a span of 14 bases. Using immunoSEQ multiplex PCR, the repertoire was profiled, and TCRdb retains in-frame clones only, with some absent. Of around 24,000 clones detected, about 70% appear once; the ten largest clones hold over 8%. The source is a human donor in good health. Sequencing was done on a sample of CD4+ T cells from blood buffy coats. This rearrangement joins TRBV5-1 to TRBJ1-2; D gene uncertain. CDR3 nucleotides: TGCGCCAGCAGAGGACTGAGCGGCGACTATGGCTACACCTTC. Translated, it gives CASRGLSGDYGYTF.